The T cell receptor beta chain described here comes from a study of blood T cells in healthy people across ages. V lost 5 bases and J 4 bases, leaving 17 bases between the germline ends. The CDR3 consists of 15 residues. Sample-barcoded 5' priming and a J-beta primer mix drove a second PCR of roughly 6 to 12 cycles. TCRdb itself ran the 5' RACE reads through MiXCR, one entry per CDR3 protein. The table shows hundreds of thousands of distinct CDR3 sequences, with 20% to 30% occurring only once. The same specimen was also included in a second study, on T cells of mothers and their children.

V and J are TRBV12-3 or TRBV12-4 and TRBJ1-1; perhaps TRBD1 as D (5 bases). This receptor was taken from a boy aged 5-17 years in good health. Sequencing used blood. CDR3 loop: CASSGGWAGGTEAFF. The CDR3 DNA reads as TGTGCCAGCAGTGGCGGTTGGGCGGGGGGCACTGAAGCTTTCTTT.